This section outlines one T cell receptor (beta chain) sequence together with its context. V was shortened by 1 base and J by 1 base, with 11 bases between the two germline ends. The CDR3 has 15 amino acids. The germline V gene has CDR1 SGHTA and CDR2 FQGNSA. The data are from a study of CD8 T cells in Susac syndrome. RNA amounts of about 0.5 to 1 ug underwent reverse transcription with random hexamers. By means of immunoSEQ multiplex PCR, TCR beta CDR3 spanning 54 Vbeta and 13 Jbeta underwent amplification. TCRdb recomputed calls from the immunoSEQ multiplex PCR reads with MiXCR, one row per CDR3 protein. This sample has more than 85,000 distinct CDR3 sequences; less than 97% occur once, and the top ten carry more than 0.08%.

The source of this sequence is a human donor in good health. Sequencing was carried out using CD4+ T cells from PBMCs. The chain is built from TRBV7-2 and TRBJ2-7; no clear D gene. The chain's CDR3 is CASSLEGGSSYEQYF. The DNA of the CDR3 is TGTGCCAGCAGCTTAGAAGGTGGCAGTTCCTACGAGCAGTACTTC.